This is a list of T cell receptor beta chains from one sample in a study of glioma-infiltrating T cells after dendritic cell vaccination. Assay used: immunoSEQ multiplex PCR; TCRdb lists only in-frame clones, some missing. The sample comprises more than 95,000 clones, over 80% of which are singletons, and roughly 5.5% rests with the top ten. Sequenced material: blood, taken after dendritic cell vaccination. These receptors were collected from a human donor with glioblastoma. CDR3s include the opening cysteine and the closing phenylalanine or tryptophan. Fields, in order: V gene, J gene, clone size, D gene, CDR3 DNA, CDR3 protein. D genes are given only for firm matches. Rows may omit the clone size; those that give it use once, few, many or a size class.

TRBV18	TRBJ2-2	few	.	TGTGCCAGCTCACCGATCGCAGGGGACACCGGGGAGCTGTTTTTT	CASSPIAGDTGELFF
TRBV4-1	TRBJ1-5	few	TRBD1	TGCGCCAGCAGCCCGAAATTTGCGGACAGGGTCCGGGATTGGCCCCAGCATTTT	CASSPKFADRVRDWPQHF
TRBV2	TRBJ2-1	.	TRBD1	TGTGCCAGCAGTCCTGAGGACAGGCTCCTCCGGTTCTTC	CASSPEDRLLRFF
TRBV15	TRBJ2-2	.	.	TGTGCCACCAGCAGAGATCAGGGGTACACCGGGGAGCTGTTTTTT	CATSRDQGYTGELFF
TRBV6-1	TRBJ1-1	.	.	TGTGCCAGCAGTGGGATCGCAGGGTCCACTGAAGCTTTCTTT	CASSGIAGSTEAFF
TRBV29-1	TRBJ2-5	.	.	TGCAGCGTTAGAGGCCAGGCAGGGGCCGGGGAGACCCAGTACTTC	CSVRGQAGAGETQYF
TRBV6-6	TRBJ2-7	few	.	TGTGCCAGCAGTTACCCTGAGACTAGGAACGAGCAGTACTTC	CASSYPETRNEQYF
TRBV7-2	TRBJ2-7	.	.	TGTGCCAGCAGCTCAGCCTCAACAAACGCCTACGAGCAGTACTTC	CASSSASTNAYEQYF
TRBV4-1	TRBJ1-1	.	.	TGCGCCAGCAGCCAAGATAAGGGAGGTTTTGCCCAGGTCCTACAAGGCACTGAAGCTTTCTTT	CASSQDKGGFAQVLQGTEAFF
TRBV30	TRBJ2-1	.	TRBD1	TGTGCCTGGAGTGTAAGGGCAGGGGGCCGGAATGAGCAGTTCTTC	CAWSVRAGGRNEQFF
TRBV6-4	TRBJ2-1	.	TRBD2	TGTGCCAGCGGGCCTTCGTTAGCGGGGGGTCCTAGGGTCTTC	CASGPSLAGGPRVF
TRBV5-6	TRBJ2-7	.	.	TGTGCCAGCAGCTTAGTCGGCGAGCAGTACTTC	CASSLVGEQYF
TRBV10-2	TRBJ1-2	.	.	TGCGCCAGCAGCAACATTGGGGGGAGTAACTATGGCTACACCTTC	CASSNIGGSNYGYTF
TRBV27	TRBJ1-1	once	TRBD1	TGTGCCAGCAGTTTTACAATCCGAACAGGGGGTAAGATTCAGGAAGCTTTCTTT	CASSFTIRTGGKIQEAFF
TRBV7-9	TRBJ1-1	.	TRBD1	TGTGCCAGCAGTCCGAGGACAGGGATGTACACTGAAGCTTTCTTT	CASSPRTGMYTEAFF
TRBV6-6	TRBJ1-6	.	TRBD1	TGTGCCAGCAGACCCACAGGGGGCGCATGGAATTCACCCCTCCACTTT	CASRPTGGAWNSPLHF
TRBV5-1	TRBJ2-1	.	TRBD2	TGCGCCAGCAGCTTTGGACTAGCGGGAGGCAATGAGCAGTTCTTC	CASSFGLAGGNEQFF
TRBV5-5	TRBJ2-7	.	TRBD2	TGTGCCAGCAGCTGGAGTGGGGAGCGGGGCTTCGAGCAGTACTTC	CASSWSGERGFEQYF
TRBV5-4	TRBJ2-4	.	.	TGTGCCAGCTCCGGCCCACCTAGGAACATTCAGTACTTC	CASSGPPRNIQYF
TRBV9	TRBJ1-1	.	.	TGTGCCAGCTCAGGGGCATTAAACACTGAAGCTTTCTTT	CASSGALNTEAFF
TRBV19	TRBJ2-2	few	TRBD2	TGTGCCAGTAGTATAGTAGCGGGGGCGAACACCGGGGAGCTGTTTTTT	CASSIVAGANTGELFF
TRBV5-1	TRBJ2-3	.	TRBD2	TGCGCCAGCGGACTAGCGGGGGGGCCAGATACGCAGTATTTT	CASGLAGGPDTQYF
TRBV11-2	TRBJ2-5	.	TRBD1	TGTGCCAGCAGCTTACCGACAGGGGGCGAGACCCAGTACTTC	CASSLPTGGETQYF
TRBV28	TRBJ2-3	.	.	TGTGCCAGCAGTGGGGGGTCTGGCACAGATACGCAGTATTTT	CASSGGSGTDTQYF
TRBV30	TRBJ1-1	.	TRBD1	TGTGCCAGAGGGGGCTGGAACACTGAAGCTTTCTTT	CARGGWNTEAFF
TRBV19	TRBJ1-2	many	TRBD1	TGTGCCAGTATCCGAGACAGGGGGGATGGCTACACCTTC	CASIRDRGDGYTF
TRBV5-6	TRBJ2-3	.	TRBD1	TGTGCCAGCAGCTTGACCCTGACAGGGCCATCGCAGTATTTT	CASSLTLTGPSQYF
TRBV6-5	TRBJ2-7	.	.	TGTGCCAGCAGTTCAAGACAGAAAGGCTCCTACGAGCAGTACTTC	CASSSRQKGSYEQYF
TRBV5-1	TRBJ2-7	.	.	TGCGCCAGCAGCGTCCGGGGCGGGGGCCTCGGGCTCTCCGAGCAGTACTTC	CASSVRGGGLGLSEQYF
TRBV29-1	TRBJ1-2	.	TRBD1	TGCAGCGTTGTAAGGACAGGCGGTGTTAATGGCTACACCTTC	CSVVRTGGVNGYTF
TRBV10-1	TRBJ2-2	.	.	TGCGCCAGCAGTGAAAACAGCAACACCGGGGAGCTGTTTTTT	CASSENSNTGELFF
TRBV6-5	TRBJ2-1	once	.	TGTGCCAGCAGTTACTCCCGGGACTACAATGAGCAGTTCTTC	CASSYSRDYNEQFF
TRBV21-1	TRBJ1-1	.	.	TGTGCCAGCAATCCCTTTGAAGCTTTCTTT	CASNPFEAFF
TRBV6-5	TRBJ2-1	.	TRBD1	TGTGCCAGCAGTTACTCGACAGGGCTCAATGAGCAGTTCTTC	CASSYSTGLNEQFF
TRBV29-1	TRBJ1-4	.	.	TGCAGCGTAGCGGGGGGGACTTCCTATGAAAAACTGTTTTTT	CSVAGGTSYEKLFF
TRBV7-6	TRBJ1-1	.	.	TGTGCCAGCAGCCCAGGACAGCCCACTGAAGCTTTCTTT	CASSPGQPTEAFF
TRBV11-2	TRBJ2-1	.	TRBD2	TGTGCCAGCAGGGAGCGGGGGGGCCGCGATGAGCAGTTCTTC	CASRERGGRDEQFF
TRBV7-9	TRBJ1-2	.	TRBD1	TGTGCCAGCAGCTTAGCAGGGGACAGGCTCAATGGCTACACCTTC	CASSLAGDRLNGYTF
TRBV27	TRBJ1-4	.	TRBD1	TGTGCCAGCAGCCGGGGGGGACAGGGGACAACTAATGAAAAACTGTTTTTT	CASSRGGQGTTNEKLFF
TRBV5-1	TRBJ2-7	.	TRBD1	TGCGCCAGCAGCCCGCGACAGGGGGCCAACTACGAGCAGTACTTC	CASSPRQGANYEQYF
TRBV27	TRBJ2-1	.	TRBD2	TGTGCCAGCGGAAGTAGCGGGAGGTCCTACAATGAGCAGTTCTTC	CASGSSGRSYNEQFF
TRBV9	TRBJ2-7	.	.	TGTGCCAGCAGCCCTTCCGAGTACTACGAGCAGTACTTC	CASSPSEYYEQYF
TRBV19	TRBJ2-1	once	TRBD2	TGTGCCAGTGGTCGGGAGGGGGCCTACAATGAGCAGTTCTTC	CASGREGAYNEQFF
TRBV6-6	TRBJ2-7	.	TRBD1	TGTGCCAGCAGCGGACAGGATGAGCAGTACTTC	CASSGQDEQYF
TRBV27	TRBJ2-7	.	.	TGTGCCAGCAGTTTAGGGCGGCGGGGCTACGAGCAGTACTTC	CASSLGRRGYEQYF
TRBV4-2	TRBJ2-7	.	.	TGTGCCAGCAGCCAAGCGCAGGACTACGAGCAGTACTTC	CASSQAQDYEQYF
TRBV2	TRBJ1-1	.	TRBD1	TGTGCCACCGACATCAACGACAGGGGACGCAGGTATGCTTTCTTT	CATDINDRGRRYAFF
TRBV2	TRBJ2-1	.	.	TGTGCCCTGTTAGCGAAAAGCTCCTACAATGAGCAGTTCTTC	CALLAKSSYNEQFF
TRBV10-3	TRBJ2-5	.	.	TGTGCCATCGGACAGCCTCAAGAGACCCAGTACTTC	CAIGQPQETQYF
TRBV18	TRBJ1-1	.	.	TGTGCCAGCTCACCACCCGTGAACACTGAAGCTTTCTTT	CASSPPVNTEAFF
TRBV6-5	TRBJ2-7	.	TRBD1	TGTGCCAGCAGTTACACAGGGGGCCCCTCGGGGGAGCAGTACTTC	CASSYTGGPSGEQYF
TRBV7-9	TRBJ1-2	few	TRBD1	TGTGCCAGCACCCAGGGGGCGAGGGGCTACACCTTC	CASTQGARGYTF
TRBV27	TRBJ1-2	once	TRBD1	TGTGCCAGCAGGGACGGGCAGGGGGCGAAGTCCTATGGCTACACCTTC	CASRDGQGAKSYGYTF
TRBV5-4	TRBJ2-3	.	TRBD2	TGTGCCAGCAGCCCGGGACTAGCGGGGGGCGGAGATACGCAGTATTTT	CASSPGLAGGGDTQYF
TRBV5-6	TRBJ1-1	.	.	TGTGCCAGCAGCGTCACAGGTGAGACTGAAGCTTTCTTT	CASSVTGETEAFF
TRBV28	TRBJ2-3	.	.	TGTGCCAGCAGTTTATCTGACTCCTCGGTTAGGCAGTATTTT	CASSLSDSSVRQYF
TRBV9	TRBJ2-1	once	.	TGTGCCAGCAGCCCTCGGGACAGGGTGAGAAGCGGGAGGGCCCAGAAGCAGTTCTTC	CASSPRDRVRSGRAQKQFF
TRBV19	TRBJ1-3	.	TRBD1	TGTGCCAGTCGGACAGGGTCTACTGGAAACACCATATATTTT	CASRTGSTGNTIYF
TRBV14	TRBJ2-7	.	.	TGTGCCAGCAGCCAAGAACTCGGTGCTACGGGAAGGCAGTACTTC	CASSQELGATGRQYF